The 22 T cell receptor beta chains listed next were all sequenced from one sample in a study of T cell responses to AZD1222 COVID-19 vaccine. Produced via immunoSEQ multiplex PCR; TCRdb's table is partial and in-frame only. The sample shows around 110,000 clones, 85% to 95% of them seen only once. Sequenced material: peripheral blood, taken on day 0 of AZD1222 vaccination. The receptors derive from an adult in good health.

CDR3 nucleotides: TGTGCCAGTAAGAGTCTAAGTCGAATGGGGGAGCTGTTTTTT. This translates into CASKSLSRMGELFF. This chain uses TRBV19 with TRBJ2-2, with D unresolved. The germline V gene encodes CDR1 LNHDA and CDR2 SQIVND (reference sequence). Deletions cut 7 bases from V and 8 bases from J, with 17 bases between. The CDR3 extends over 14 amino acids.

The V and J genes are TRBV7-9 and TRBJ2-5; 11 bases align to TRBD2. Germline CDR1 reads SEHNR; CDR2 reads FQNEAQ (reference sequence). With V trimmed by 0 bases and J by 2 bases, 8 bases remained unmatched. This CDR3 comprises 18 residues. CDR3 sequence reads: CASSLAETSGNRQETQYF. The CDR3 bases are TGTGCCAGCAGCTTAGCGGAGACTAGCGGGAACCGTCAAGAGACCCAGTACTTC.

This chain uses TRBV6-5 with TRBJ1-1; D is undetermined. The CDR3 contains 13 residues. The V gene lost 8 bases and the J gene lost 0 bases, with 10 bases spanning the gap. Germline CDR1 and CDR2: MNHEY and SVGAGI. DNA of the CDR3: TGTGCCAGCGGGGAATTAATGAACACTGAAGCTTTCTTT. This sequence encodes CASGELMNTEAFF.

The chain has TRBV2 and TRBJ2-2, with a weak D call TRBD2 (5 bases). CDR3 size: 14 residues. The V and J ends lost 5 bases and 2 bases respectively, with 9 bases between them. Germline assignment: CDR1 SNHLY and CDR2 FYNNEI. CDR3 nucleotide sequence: TGTGCCAGCAGTCCGGACTTAAACACCGGGGAGCTGTTTTTT. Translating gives CASSPDLNTGELFF.

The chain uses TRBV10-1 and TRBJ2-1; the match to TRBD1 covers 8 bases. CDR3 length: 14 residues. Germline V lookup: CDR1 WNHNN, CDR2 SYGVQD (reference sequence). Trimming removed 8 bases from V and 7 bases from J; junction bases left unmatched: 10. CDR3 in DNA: TGCGCCAGCTCAGACAGGGGACCCTCAAATGAGCAGTTCTTC. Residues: CASSDRGPSNEQFF.

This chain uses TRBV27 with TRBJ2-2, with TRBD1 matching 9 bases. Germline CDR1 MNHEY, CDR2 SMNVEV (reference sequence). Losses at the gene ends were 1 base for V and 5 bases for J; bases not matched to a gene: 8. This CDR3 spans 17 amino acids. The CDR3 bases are TGTGCCAGCAGTTTATGGCTGGACAGGGGAAGAACCGGGGAGCTGTTTTTT. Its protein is CASSLWLDRGRTGELFF.

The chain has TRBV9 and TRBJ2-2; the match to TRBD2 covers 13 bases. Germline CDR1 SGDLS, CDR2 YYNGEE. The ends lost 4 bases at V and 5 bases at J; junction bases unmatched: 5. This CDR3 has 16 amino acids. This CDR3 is CASSKTSGRHTGELFF. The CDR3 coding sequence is TGTGCCAGCAGCAAGACTAGCGGGAGGCATACCGGGGAGCTGTTTTTT.

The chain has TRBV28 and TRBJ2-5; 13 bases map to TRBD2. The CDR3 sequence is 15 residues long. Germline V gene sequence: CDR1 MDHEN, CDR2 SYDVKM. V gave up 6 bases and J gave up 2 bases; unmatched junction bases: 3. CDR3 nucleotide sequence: TGTGCCAGCAGGGGGGGACTAGCGGGGCAAGAGACCCAGTACTTC. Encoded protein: CASRGGLAGQETQYF.

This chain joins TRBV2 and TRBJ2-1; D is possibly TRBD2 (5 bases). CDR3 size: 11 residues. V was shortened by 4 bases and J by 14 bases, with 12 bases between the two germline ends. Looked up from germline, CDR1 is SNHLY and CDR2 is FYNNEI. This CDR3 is CASSVSDWEFF. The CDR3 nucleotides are TGTGCCAGCAGTGTCTCGGACTGGGAGTTCTTC. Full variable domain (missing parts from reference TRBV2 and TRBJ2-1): EPEVTQTPSHQVTQMGQEVILRCVPISNHLYFYWYRQILGQKVEFLVSFYNNEISEKSEIFDDQFSVERPDGSNFTLKIRSTKLEDSAMYFCASSVSDWEFFGPGTRLTVL.

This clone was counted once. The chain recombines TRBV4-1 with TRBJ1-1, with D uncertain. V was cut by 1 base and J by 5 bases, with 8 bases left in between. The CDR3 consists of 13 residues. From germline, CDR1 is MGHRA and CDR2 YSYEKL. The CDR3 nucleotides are TGCGCCAGCAGCCAAGCCCAGTGGACTGAAGCTTTCTTT. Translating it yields CASSQAQWTEAFF.

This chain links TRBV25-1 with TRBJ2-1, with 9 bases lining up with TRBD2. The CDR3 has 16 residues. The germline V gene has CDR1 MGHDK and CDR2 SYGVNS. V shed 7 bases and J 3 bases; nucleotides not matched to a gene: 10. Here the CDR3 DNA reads TGTGCCAGCACTTCTAGACTAGCGGCAGGCTACAATGAGCAGTTCTTC. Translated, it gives CASTSRLAAGYNEQFF.

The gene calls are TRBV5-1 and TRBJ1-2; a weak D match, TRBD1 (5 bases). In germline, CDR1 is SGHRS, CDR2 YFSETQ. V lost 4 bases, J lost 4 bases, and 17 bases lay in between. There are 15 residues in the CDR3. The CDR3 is CASSLRAKGTYGYTF. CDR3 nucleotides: TGCGCCAGCAGCCTAAGGGCCAAGGGGACCTATGGCTACACCTTC.

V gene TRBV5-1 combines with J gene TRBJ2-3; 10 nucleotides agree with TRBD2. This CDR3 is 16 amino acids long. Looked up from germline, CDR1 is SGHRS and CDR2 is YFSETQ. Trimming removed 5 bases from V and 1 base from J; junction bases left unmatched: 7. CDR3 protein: CASSRLAGEGTDTQYF. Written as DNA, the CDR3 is TGCGCCAGCAGTCGCCTAGCGGGAGAGGGCACAGATACGCAGTATTTT.

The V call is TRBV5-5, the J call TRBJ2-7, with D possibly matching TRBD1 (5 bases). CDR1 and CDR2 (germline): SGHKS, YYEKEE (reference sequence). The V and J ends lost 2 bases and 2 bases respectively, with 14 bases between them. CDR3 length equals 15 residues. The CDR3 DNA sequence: TGTGCCAGCAGCTTACGGGCAGGGATAACCTACGAGCAGTACTTC. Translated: CASSLRAGITYEQYF.

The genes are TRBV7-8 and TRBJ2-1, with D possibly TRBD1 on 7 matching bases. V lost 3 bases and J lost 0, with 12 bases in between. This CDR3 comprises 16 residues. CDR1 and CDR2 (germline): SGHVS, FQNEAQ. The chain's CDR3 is CASSFGGQLSYNEQFF. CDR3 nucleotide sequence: TGTGCCAGCAGCTTCGGGGGACAGCTCTCCTACAATGAGCAGTTCTTC.

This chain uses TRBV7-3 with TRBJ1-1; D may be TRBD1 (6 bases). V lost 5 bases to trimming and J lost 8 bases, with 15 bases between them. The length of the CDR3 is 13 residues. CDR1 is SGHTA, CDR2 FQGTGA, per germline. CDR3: CASSPQGGTEAFF. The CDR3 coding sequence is TGTGCCAGCAGCCCTCAAGGGGGGACCGAAGCTTTCTTT.

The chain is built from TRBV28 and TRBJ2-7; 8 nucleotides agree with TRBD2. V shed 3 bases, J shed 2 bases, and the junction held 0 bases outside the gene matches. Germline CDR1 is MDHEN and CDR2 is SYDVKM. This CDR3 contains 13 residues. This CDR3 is CASSLRGAYEQYF. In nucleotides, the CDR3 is TGTGCCAGCAGTTTGCGGGGGGCCTACGAGCAGTACTTC.

The CDR3 DNA reads TGTGCCATCGGGCCTACTTCTAGCACAGATACGCAGTATTTT. It yields the protein CAIGPTSSTDTQYF. The genes are TRBV10-3 and TRBJ2-3; D unresolved. Deletions cut 8 bases from V and 0 bases from J, with 12 bases between. The CDR3 consists of 14 residues. Germline V lookup: CDR1 ENHRY, CDR2 SYGVKD.

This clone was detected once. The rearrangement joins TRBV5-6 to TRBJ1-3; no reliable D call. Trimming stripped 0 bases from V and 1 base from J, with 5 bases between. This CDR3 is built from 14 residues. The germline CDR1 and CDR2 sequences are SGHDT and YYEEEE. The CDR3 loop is CASSLARSGNTIYF. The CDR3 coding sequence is TGTGCCAGCAGCTTGGCCAGATCTGGAAACACCATATATTTT.

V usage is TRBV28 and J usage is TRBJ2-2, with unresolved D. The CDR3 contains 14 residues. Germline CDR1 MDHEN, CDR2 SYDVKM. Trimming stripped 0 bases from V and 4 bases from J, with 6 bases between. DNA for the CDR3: TGTGCCAGCAGTTTATGGTCCGGCACCGGGGAGCTGTTTTTT. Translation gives CASSLWSGTGELFF.

Here the CDR3 reads CAWNFRSQRILIEKLFF. The CDR3 nucleotides are TGTGCCTGGAATTTTCGGAGCCAAAGGATCCTAATTGAAAAACTGTTTTTT. V is TRBV30 and J is TRBJ1-4, with unresolved D. Germline-derived CDR1 and CDR2 are GTSNPN and SVGIG (reference sequence). Trimming stripped 4 bases from V and 7 bases from J, with 25 bases between. CDR3 size: 17 residues.

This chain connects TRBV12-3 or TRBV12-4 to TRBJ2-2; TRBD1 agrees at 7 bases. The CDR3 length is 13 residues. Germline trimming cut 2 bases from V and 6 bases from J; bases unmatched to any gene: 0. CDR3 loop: CASSLTGAGELFF. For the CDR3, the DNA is TGTGCCAGCAGTTTAACAGGGGCCGGGGAGCTGTTTTTT.